The next 16 T cell receptor beta chains were all read from a single sample in a study of blood T cell repertoires in COVID-19. Profiling relied on immunoSEQ multiplex PCR, and the TCRdb table lists in-frame clones only, not all of them. The sample holds 150,000 to 200,000 clones; roughly 87% are singletons and the top ten take roughly 9.1%. Sequenced sample: peripheral blood. The receptors were sampled from an older woman with acute or convalescent COVID-19.

This chain joins TRBV5-1 and TRBJ2-3; TRBD2 aligns across 7 bases. CDR1 and CDR2 from the germline V gene are SGHRS and YFSETQ. Trimming cost V 5 bases and J 0 bases; bases outside gene matches: 6. CDR3 length: 15 amino acids. CDR3: CASRHIAGSTDTQYF. Here the CDR3 DNA reads TGCGCCAGCAGACATATAGCGGGTAGCACAGATACGCAGTATTTT.

The chain links TRBV7-3 to TRBJ1-1, with D possibly matching TRBD1 (6 bases). The CDR3 is 14 amino acids. Looked up from germline, CDR1 is SGHTA and CDR2 is FQGTGA. Trimming removed 5 bases at V and 1 base at J, with 11 bases between. The DNA for the CDR3 is TGTGCCAGCAGCGCGGACAGAACGAACACTGAAGCTTTCTTT. It encodes CASSADRTNTEAFF.

The chain couples TRBV15 to TRBJ1-2; D unclear. This CDR3 comprises 13 residues. Germline lookup yields CDR1 LNHNV and CDR2 YYDKDF (reference sequence). Trimming stripped 1 base from V and 4 bases from J, with 7 bases between. CDR3 residues: CATSRAGVYGYTF. Written as DNA, the CDR3 is TGTGCCACCAGCAGAGCCGGGGTCTATGGCTACACCTTC.

The genes are TRBV5-1 and TRBJ1-3, with a tentative D call TRBD1 (6 bases). Germline V lookup: CDR1 SGHRS, CDR2 YFSETQ. The V gene lost 2 bases and the J gene lost 2 bases, with 17 bases spanning the gap. The CDR3 is 17 residues long. This chain's CDR3 is CASSLQMDSEAGNTIYF. The CDR3 DNA follows: TGCGCCAGCAGCTTACAAATGGACAGCGAGGCTGGAAACACCATATATTTT. Together with reference TRBV5-1 and TRBJ1-3, the CDR3 gives the full variable domain: KAGVTQTPRYLIKTRGQQVTLSCSPISGHRSVSWYQQTPGQGLQFLFEYFSETQRNKGNFPGRFSGRQFSNSRSEMNVSTLELGDSALYLCASSLQMDSEAGNTIYFGEGSWLTVV.

As for this clone: This sample includes further DNA sequences coding for the same CDR3. J is TRBJ1-1 and V is TRBV5-1; the D is unclear. The CDR3 runs to 13 residues. CDR1 is SGHRS and CDR2 is YFSETQ in the germline V gene. With 0 bases removed from V and 2 bases from J, the gap between germline ends came to 5 bases. The DNA for the CDR3 is TGCGCCAGCAGCTTGGCAGTAAACACTGAAGCTTTCTTT. This codes for CASSLAVNTEAFF. Filled out from reference TRBV5-1 and TRBJ1-1, the complete variable domain reads KAGVTQTPRYLIKTRGQQVTLSCSPISGHRSVSWYQQTPGQGLQFLFEYFSETQRNKGNFPGRFSGRQFSNSRSEMNVSTLELGDSALYLCASSLAVNTEAFFGQGTRLTVV.

CDR3 coding DNA: TGCGCCAGCAGCTTGTTCACGGGGGGAGAAGAGACCCAGTACTTC. Protein: CASSLFTGGEETQYF. The V call is TRBV5-1, the J call TRBJ2-5; 7 bases are shared with TRBD2. Germline CDR1 and CDR2: SGHRS and YFSETQ. Losses at the gene ends were 1 base for V and 3 bases for J; bases not matched to a gene: 6. The CDR3 loop spans 15 amino acids. The complete variable domain, with remaining parts taken from reference TRBV5-1 and TRBJ2-5, reads KAGVTQTPRYLIKTRGQQVTLSCSPISGHRSVSWYQQTPGQGLQFLFEYFSETQRNKGNFPGRFSGRQFSNSRSEMNVSTLELGDSALYLCASSLFTGGEETQYFGPGTRLLVL.

This clone was seen only a few times. The rearrangement joins TRBV9 to TRBJ1-1; no definite D call. Trimming stripped 0 bases from V and 1 base from J, with 4 bases between. Germline assignment: CDR1 SGDLS and CDR2 YYNGEE. This CDR3 is built from 13 residues. The CDR3 sequence is CASSVVQNTEAFF. The CDR3 region has the DNA TGTGCCAGCAGCGTAGTTCAGAACACTGAAGCTTTCTTT.

The chain has TRBV9 and TRBJ2-5; D gene ambiguous. In germline, CDR1 is SGDLS, CDR2 YYNGEE. V dropped 0 bases and J dropped 3 bases, with 6 bases sitting between them. The CDR3 length is 13 residues. The CDR3 is CASSVGLKETQYF. The CDR3, as DNA: TGTGCCAGCAGCGTAGGGCTGAAAGAGACCCAGTACTTC.

In its sample, this clone was seen once. J is TRBJ1-1 and V is TRBV19, with TRBD1 matching 9 bases. From germline, CDR1 is LNHDA and CDR2 SQIVND (reference sequence). The CDR3 covers 18 residues. Trimming removed 0 bases from V and 0 bases from J; junction bases left unmatched: 8. The CDR3 reads CASSIDRGTGRMNTEAFF. Written as DNA, the CDR3 is TGTGCCAGTAGTATAGATCGGGGGACAGGGAGGATGAACACTGAAGCTTTCTTT.

This sequence joins TRBV5-8 and TRBJ1-2, with 7 bases that match TRBD1. CDR1 and CDR2 (germline): SGHTS, YDEGEE. The V segment lost 3 bases and the J segment 3 bases; nucleotides outside the gene matches: 8. The CDR3 has 15 residues. The CDR3 nucleotides are TGTGCCAGCAGCTCATCCGGACAGGTTTACTATGGCTACACCTTC. As protein: CASSSSGQVYYGYTF.

The chain links TRBV25-1 to TRBJ2-1; 10 nucleotides line up with TRBD2. Losses at the gene ends were 5 bases for V and 4 bases for J; bases not matched to a gene: 8. In germline, CDR1 is MGHDK, CDR2 SYGVNS. This CDR3 is built from 16 residues. CDR3 protein: CASSLSGRAIYNEQFF. CDR3 sequence (DNA): TGTGCCAGCAGTCTGAGCGGGAGGGCCATATACAATGAGCAGTTCTTC.

This clone was detected only once. The chain carries TRBV19 and TRBJ2-5; 8 bases are shared with TRBD1. Germline assignment: CDR1 LNHDA and CDR2 SQIVND (reference sequence). Losses at the gene ends were 4 bases for V and 3 bases for J; bases not matched to a gene: 1. CDR3 size: 13 residues. The CDR3 spells CASSKTGEETQYF. CDR3 DNA: TGTGCCAGTAGTAAGACAGGGGAAGAGACCCAGTACTTC. The full variable domain, in which reference TRBV19 and TRBJ2-5 provide the parts outside the CDR3, is DGGITQSPKYLFRKEGQNVTLSCEQNLNHDAMYWYRQDPGQGLRLIYYSQIVNDFQKGDIAEGYSVSREKKESFPLTVTSAQKNPTAFYLCASSKTGEETQYFGPGTRLLVL.

This chain links TRBV6-2 or TRBV6-3 with TRBJ1-1, with D tentatively TRBD1 (5 bases). The germline V gene has CDR1 MNHEY and CDR2 SVGEGT. Trimming pared 5 bases from V and 5 bases from J, leaving 21 bases between. The CDR3 contains 16 residues. This CDR3 reads CASSLPQQVPRTEAFF. The DNA of the CDR3 is TGTGCCAGCAGTCTACCCCAACAGGTTCCGAGGACTGAAGCTTTCTTT.

This clone was seen only once. The chain carries TRBV19 and TRBJ2-1; TRBD1 agrees at 9 bases. Per germline, CDR1 LNHDA and CDR2 SQIVND (reference sequence). J gave up 4 bases and V 6 bases, and 7 bases lay outside the gene matches. The CDR3 has 15 residues. The CDR3 loop reads CASRGPGQGYNEQFF. Here the CDR3 DNA reads TGTGCCAGTAGGGGACCGGGACAGGGATACAATGAGCAGTTCTTC. Full variable domain (missing parts from reference TRBV19 and TRBJ2-1): DGGITQSPKYLFRKEGQNVTLSCEQNLNHDAMYWYRQDPGQGLRLIYYSQIVNDFQKGDIAEGYSVSREKKESFPLTVTSAQKNPTAFYLCASRGPGQGYNEQFFGPGTRLTVL.

This clone has more than one count but fewer than ten. The V gene is TRBV5-1, the J gene TRBJ1-4; 7 bases line up with TRBD1. Trimming cost V 4 bases and J 5 bases; bases outside gene matches: 11. The CDR3 has 16 amino acids. Germline values: CDR1 SGHRS, CDR2 YFSETQ. The DNA for the CDR3 is TGCGCCAGCAGCCCGGGGCAGGGGGTCCAAAATGAAAAACTGTTTTTT. Protein sequence: CASSPGQGVQNEKLFF.

V is TRBV15 and J is TRBJ1-5; weak D call: TRBD1 (5 bases). V was pared by 0 bases and J by 9 bases, with 12 bases between. The CDR3 has 14 amino acids. CDR1 and CDR2 (germline): LNHNV, YYDKDF (reference sequence). The CDR3 sequence is CATSRENGRGPQHF. The CDR3 coding sequence is TGTGCCACCAGCAGAGAGAACGGAAGGGGGCCCCAGCATTTT.